These 14 T cell receptor beta chains were all obtained from the same sample, sequenced in a study of T-cell memory formation after mild COVID-19 (dated by TCRdb to the early 2020s). Library preparation was by 5' RACE. The sequencer was an Illumina NovaSeq 6000. TCRdb handled the public reads itself, with Q25 trimming in fastp and clone calling in MiXCR, and kept productive beta chains. Each CDR3 protein appears once, grouped with its most common genes and DNA. The sample table records 110,000 to 150,000 distinct CDR3 sequences; approximately 26% of these occur just once. Roughly a quarter of the sample is held by the ten biggest clonotypes. Sequencing input: PBMCs or a T cell subset sorted from them (not recorded which). These receptors were taken from an adult woman who had mild COVID-19 (a few samples of this study predate the infection). The sample titles of this study are shuffled in the database, so cell type and time point are left out; the donor was told from shared clones.

As DNA, the CDR3 is TGTGCCAGCAGCCGAATAAGCGGTACGGATTCCTACGAGCAGTACTTC. Translation: CASSRISGTDSYEQYF. The chain joins TRBV7-9 to TRBJ2-7; a possible D gene is TRBD2 (5 bases). CDR1 is SEHNR, CDR2 FQNEAQ, per germline (reference sequence). V was clipped by 5 bases and J by 1 base, with 18 bases between them. The CDR3 spans 16 residues.

This clonotype was found a few times. This chain joins TRBV6-5 and TRBJ2-5, with a tentative D call TRBD1 (5 bases). CDR1 and CDR2 (germline): MNHEY, SVGAGI. This CDR3 spans 15 amino acids. V was pared by 2 bases and J by 5 bases, with 15 bases between. CDR3 amino acids: CASSYGAESAETQYF. CDR3 bases: TGTGCCAGCAGTTACGGGGCTGAATCAGCTGAGACCCAGTACTTC.

The genes are TRBV27 and TRBJ1-6, with TRBD1 as a possible D gene (6 bases). V lost 0 bases to trimming and J lost 6 bases, with 9 bases between them. Looked up from germline, CDR1 is MNHEY and CDR2 is SMNVEV (reference sequence). This CDR3 is built from 15 residues. Here the CDR3 reads CASSLSGAGNSPLHF. The CDR3 nucleotides read TGTGCCAGCAGTTTATCGGGGGCGGGTAATTCACCCCTCCACTTT.

A remark on this clonotype: The CDR3 does not close with the conserved phenylalanine or tryptophan, likely indicating a read error. The V gene is TRBV9, the J gene TRBJ2-1; 7 nucleotides agree with TRBD2. Germline CDR1 and CDR2: SGDLS and YYNGEE. The CDR3 is 16 residues long. V was clipped by 3 bases and J by 9 bases; unmatched bases: 15. The CDR3 nucleotides are TGTGCCAGCAGCGGGTTTACTAGCGCCCTACGGGGTGAGCAGTTCTTA. Amino acid sequence: CASSGFTSALRGEQFL.

This chain uses TRBV5-1 with TRBJ2-7; 7 bases map to TRBD1. The CDR3 runs to 16 residues. The ends lost 4 bases at V and 2 bases at J; junction bases unmatched: 12. Germline V lookup: CDR1 SGHRS, CDR2 YFSETQ. CDR3 nucleotide sequence: TGCGCCAGCAGCCCCTCACAGGGGAACCTAGCCTACGAGCAGTACTTC. Translation: CASSPSQGNLAYEQYF.

This clonotype was detected many times. The J gene is TRBJ1-1, the V gene TRBV29-1; the D gene is possibly TRBD1 (6 bases). The CDR3 totals 12 residues. Trimming left V 7 bases short and J 4 bases short, with 13 bases between. Germline V gives CDR1 SQVTM, CDR2 ANQGSEA. This CDR3 reads CSARQVITEAFF. The CDR3 DNA follows: TGCAGCGCCAGACAGGTGATCACTGAAGCTTTCTTT.

The V and J genes are TRBV6-4 and TRBJ1-2; a weak D match, TRBD1 (5 bases). CDR3 length equals 14 residues. Germline values: CDR1 MRHNA, CDR2 SNTAGT. V lost 6 bases and J 6 bases, leaving 17 bases between the germline ends. CDR3 DNA: TGTGCCAGCAGCCCCGGGACGGCCCCCGATGGCTACACCTTC. Translating it yields CASSPGTAPDGYTF.

The chain joins TRBV7-8 to TRBJ2-3; tentative D call: TRBD2 (5 bases). This CDR3 region has 15 residues. V was cut by 0 bases and J by 0 bases, with 7 bases left in between. Germline V lookup: CDR1 SGHVS, CDR2 FQNEAQ. This chain's CDR3 is CASSLARTSTDTQYF. CDR3 nucleotide sequence: TGTGCCAGCAGCTTAGCGCGGACTAGCACAGATACGCAGTATTTT.

This chain uses TRBV24-1 with TRBJ2-1; 8 bases fit TRBD1. Per the germline V gene, CDR1 is KGHDR and CDR2 is SFDVKD. Trimming removed 0 bases from V and 3 bases from J; junction bases left unmatched: 3. The length of the CDR3 is 16 residues. CDR3 region: CATSDLGQGFYNEQFF. CDR3 coding DNA: TGTGCCACCAGTGATTTGGGACAGGGCTTCTACAATGAGCAGTTCTTC.

The chain carries TRBV6-2 or TRBV6-3 and TRBJ2-7; D uncertain. The CDR3 is 11 residues long. V dropped 0 bases and J dropped 7 bases, with 4 bases sitting between them. Germline CDR1 and CDR2: MNHEY and SVGEGT. CDR3 DNA sequence: TGTGCCAGCAGTTACTCCCGGGAGCAGTACTTC. Its protein product is CASSYSREQYF.

This clonotype was counted between two and nine times. The rearrangement joins TRBV7-9 to TRBJ1-4; possible D gene TRBD1, 5 bases. This CDR3 spans 13 amino acids. Germline V lookup: CDR1 SEHNR, CDR2 FQNEAQ (reference sequence). Trimming stripped 7 bases from V and 6 bases from J, with 12 bases between. The CDR3 DNA reads TGTGCCAGCACCAGGGAGTCCGATGAAAAACTGTTTTTT. It encodes CASTRESDEKLFF.

In this sample, this clonotype turned up a few times. This chain connects TRBV24-1 to TRBJ1-2, with a tentative D call TRBD1 (6 bases). CDR3 length: 15 residues. Germline V CDR1 and CDR2: KGHDR, SFDVKD. V was cut by 9 bases and J by 8 bases, with 24 bases left in between. The CDR3 DNA reads TGTGCCACCGGGGGCCGTCCGCGGGAGACTTCGGGCTACACCTTC. Translating it yields CATGGRPRETSGYTF.

The chain uses TRBV11-2 and TRBJ2-5; maybe TRBD2 (6 bases). This CDR3 has 16 residues. CDR1 and CDR2 (germline): SGHAT, FQNNGV. The germline V and J ends were trimmed by 5 bases and 1 base, with 17 bases remaining between them. CDR3 protein: CASSDIPRDFQETQYF. CDR3 coding DNA: TGTGCCAGCAGCGACATCCCCCGGGACTTCCAAGAGACCCAGTACTTC.

This clonotype showed up just a few times. CDR3 DNA: TGTGCCAGCAGCTTAGCCAGGGTAACTGAAGCTTTCTTT. Protein product: CASSLARVTEAFF. The chain is built from TRBV7-9 and TRBJ1-1; weak D call: TRBD1 (5 bases). This CDR3 spans 13 amino acids. Trimming cost V 0 bases and J 5 bases, with 7 bases left between them. Germline CDR1 and CDR2: SEHNR and FQNEAQ (reference sequence).